Listed below are T cell receptor beta chains from one sample, sequenced in a study of T cell responses to AZD1222 COVID-19 vaccine. The data were produced by immunoSEQ multiplex PCR, yet TCRdb's version contains in-frame clones alone and is incomplete. The profile shows 53,000 or so clones, around 83% of them singletons. The specimen was peripheral blood, collected on day 0 of MenACWY control vaccination. The receptors stem from an adult in good health. The CDR3 runs from the conserved cysteine through the conserved F or W. The D gene is left open where the match is weak. The size entry is marked missing in some rows and otherwise reads once, few, many or a size class.

CDR3 DNA: TGTGCCAGCAGCAATCACCTGAACACTGAAGCTTTCTTT
CDR3 protein: CASSNHLNTEAFF
D gene: NA
clone size: few
V gene: TRBV28
J gene: TRBJ1-1

CDR3 DNA: TGTGCCAGCAGCCAGGGACATTATGGTGGCTACACCTTC
CDR3 protein: CASSQGHYGGYTF
D gene: NA
clone size: NA
V gene: TRBV12-3/TRBV12-4
J gene: TRBJ1-2

CDR3 DNA: TGTGCCAGCAGCCAGTTAGCGGGAGGGACAGACGAGCAGTACTTC
CDR3 protein: CASSQLAGGTDEQYF
D gene: TRBD2
clone size: NA
V gene: TRBV4-2
J gene: TRBJ2-7

CDR3 DNA: TGCAGTGCTAGTGCAGGGCTCACTGAAGCTTTCTTT
CDR3 protein: CSASAGLTEAFF
D gene: NA
clone size: NA
V gene: TRBV20-1
J gene: TRBJ1-1

CDR3 DNA: TGTGCCAGCAGCCAAGAGGTTGGGTCAGGGTGGACTGAAGCTTTCTTT
CDR3 protein: CASSQEVGSGWTEAFF
D gene: NA
clone size: NA
V gene: TRBV7-9
J gene: TRBJ1-1

CDR3 DNA: TGTGCCAGCAGCCGACTAGCGGGAGGGTCTAACTACGAGCAGTACTTC
CDR3 protein: CASSRLAGGSNYEQYF
D gene: TRBD2
clone size: NA
V gene: TRBV6-2/TRBV6-3
J gene: TRBJ2-7

CDR3 DNA: TGTGCCACCAGTGACTTCCGCTTTGGGTACGAGCAGTACTTC
CDR3 protein: CATSDFRFGYEQYF
D gene: NA
clone size: NA
V gene: TRBV24-1
J gene: TRBJ2-7

CDR3 DNA: TGTGCCAGCAGCGCAGAGCGTTCAGGCTCCTATGGCTACACCTTC
CDR3 protein: CASSAERSGSYGYTF
D gene: NA
clone size: NA
V gene: TRBV9
J gene: TRBJ1-2

CDR3 DNA: TGTGCCAGCAGCCATCTTGACAGGGAAGGCTCCTACGAGCAGTACTTC
CDR3 protein: CASSHLDREGSYEQYF
D gene: TRBD1
clone size: once
V gene: TRBV14
J gene: TRBJ2-7

CDR3 DNA: TGTGCCAGCAGCCAACCCGGACTAGCGGGAGAATATGGCGAGCAGTACTTC
CDR3 protein: CASSQPGLAGEYGEQYF
D gene: TRBD2
clone size: NA
V gene: TRBV4-2
J gene: TRBJ2-7

CDR3 DNA: TGCGCCAGCAGCCAAGAAGGCAGGGTTTTTGATGGCTACACCTTC
CDR3 protein: CASSQEGRVFDGYTF
D gene: NA
clone size: NA
V gene: TRBV4-1
J gene: TRBJ1-2

CDR3 DNA: TGTGCCAGCAGCCAAACACAGGGTACCACCGGGGAGCTGTTTTTT
CDR3 protein: CASSQTQGTTGELFF
D gene: NA
clone size: once
V gene: TRBV9
J gene: TRBJ2-2

CDR3 DNA: TGCGCCAGCAGCCAAGATCCGGCCAGTATACAGCCCCAGCATTTT
CDR3 protein: CASSQDPASIQPQHF
D gene: NA
clone size: NA
V gene: TRBV4-3
J gene: TRBJ1-5

CDR3 DNA: TGTGCCAGCAGCCAAAGTCCTAGCGGACTGAACACCGGGGAGCTGTTTTTT
CDR3 protein: CASSQSPSGLNTGELFF
D gene: TRBD2
clone size: few
V gene: TRBV11-3
J gene: TRBJ2-2

CDR3 DNA: TGCGCCAGCAGCCCTGGACAGGGGTCAACTAATGAAAAACTGTTTTTT
CDR3 protein: CASSPGQGSTNEKLFF
D gene: TRBD1
clone size: NA
V gene: TRBV5-1
J gene: TRBJ1-4

CDR3 DNA: TGTGCCAGTAGTATAGATCGACAGGCGATCACCGGGGAGCTGTTTTTT
CDR3 protein: CASSIDRQAITGELFF
D gene: NA
clone size: NA
V gene: TRBV19
J gene: TRBJ2-2

CDR3 DNA: TGTGCCAGCAGTGTAGGGAGTTCACCCCTCCACTTT
CDR3 protein: CASSVGSSPLHF
D gene: NA
clone size: NA
V gene: TRBV2
J gene: TRBJ1-6

CDR3 DNA: TGTGCCAGCAGCACGGCAGGGAACACCGGGGAGCTGTTTTTT
CDR3 protein: CASSTAGNTGELFF
D gene: NA
clone size: NA
V gene: TRBV21-1
J gene: TRBJ2-2

CDR3 DNA: TGCGCCAGCAGCCCGACAACAGGGGCCCAAGAGACCCAGTACTTC
CDR3 protein: CASSPTTGAQETQYF
D gene: TRBD1
clone size: NA
V gene: TRBV4-1
J gene: TRBJ2-5

CDR3 DNA: TGTGCCAGCAGCCAAAAAGCGGGGACGAAGACTAGGTCCTATAATTCACCCCTCCACTTT
CDR3 protein: CASSQKAGTKTRSYNSPLHF
D gene: NA
clone size: NA
V gene: TRBV3-1/TRBV3-2
J gene: TRBJ1-6

CDR3 DNA: TGTGCCAGCAAATGGGGGTCCTATAATTCACCCCTCCACTTT
CDR3 protein: CASKWGSYNSPLHF
D gene: NA
clone size: NA
V gene: TRBV28
J gene: TRBJ1-6